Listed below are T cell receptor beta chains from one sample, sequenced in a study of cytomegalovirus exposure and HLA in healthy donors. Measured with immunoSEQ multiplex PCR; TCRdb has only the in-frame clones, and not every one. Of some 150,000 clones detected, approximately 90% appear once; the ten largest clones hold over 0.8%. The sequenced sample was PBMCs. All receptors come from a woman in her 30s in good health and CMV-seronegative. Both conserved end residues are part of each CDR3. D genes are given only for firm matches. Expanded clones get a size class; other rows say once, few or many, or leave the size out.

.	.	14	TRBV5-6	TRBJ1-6	CASSLPGRGVPLHF	TGTGCCAGCAGCTTGCCGGGCAGGGGAGTTCCCCTCCACTTT
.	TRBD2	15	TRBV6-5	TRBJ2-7	CASRPGTSATYEQYF	TGTGCCAGCAGACCCGGGACTAGCGCGACTTACGAGCAGTACTTC
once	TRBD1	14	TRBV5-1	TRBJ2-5	CASSGQEFQETQYF	TGCGCCAGCTCAGGACAGGAGTTTCAAGAGACCCAGTACTTC
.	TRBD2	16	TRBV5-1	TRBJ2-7	CASSLAGTSVTYEQYF	TGCGCCAGCAGCTTGGCAGGGACTAGCGTTACATACGAGCAGTACTTC
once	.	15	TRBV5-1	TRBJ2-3	CASSLGTPSTDTQYF	TGCGCCAGCAGCTTGGGGACACCGAGCACAGATACGCAGTATTTT
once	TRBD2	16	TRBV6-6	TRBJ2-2	CASSYSPGGLRGELFF	TGTGCCAGCAGTTACTCCCCGGGGGGGCTCAGGGGGGAGCTGTTTTTT
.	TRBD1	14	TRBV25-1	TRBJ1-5	CASSGGTANQPQHF	TGTGCCAGCAGTGGGGGGACAGCAAATCAGCCCCAGCATTTT
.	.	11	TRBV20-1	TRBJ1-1	CSASYGIEAFF	TGCAGTGCTAGTTACGGGATTGAAGCTTTCTTT
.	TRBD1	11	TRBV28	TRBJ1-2	CAITGVNGYTF	TGTGCCATCACAGGGGTAAATGGCTACACCTTC
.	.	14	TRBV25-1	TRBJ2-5	CASSEYSGMETQYF	TGTGCCAGCAGTGAATATTCAGGGATGGAGACCCAGTACTTC
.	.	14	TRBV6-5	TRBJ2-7	CASSYSDSAYEQYF	TGTGCCAGCAGTTACTCGGACAGCGCCTACGAGCAGTACTTC
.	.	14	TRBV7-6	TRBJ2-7	CASSLAGGAYEQYF	TGTGCCAGCAGCTTAGCAGGGGGAGCCTACGAGCAGTACTTC
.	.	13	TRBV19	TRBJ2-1	CASSIAFDNEQFF	TGTGCCAGTAGTATAGCCTTCGACAATGAGCAGTTCTTC
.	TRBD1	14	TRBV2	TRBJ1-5	CASSTMTGSQPQHF	TGTGCCAGCAGCACCATGACAGGGAGCCAGCCCCAGCATTTT
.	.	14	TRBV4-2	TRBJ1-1	CASSEAGSEVEAFF	TGTGCCAGCAGCGAGGCGGGGAGCGAAGTTGAAGCTTTCTTT
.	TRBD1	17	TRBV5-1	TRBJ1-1	CASSWSRDSSLGTEAFF	TGCGCCAGCAGCTGGTCACGGGACAGCTCATTGGGCACTGAAGCTTTCTTT
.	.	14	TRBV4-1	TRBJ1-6	CASSQGSGNSPLHF	TGCGCCAGCAGCCAAGGGAGCGGAAATTCACCCCTCCACTTT
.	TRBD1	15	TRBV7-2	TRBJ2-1	CASSVGPGQYNEQFF	TGTGCCAGCAGCGTCGGACCGGGACAGTACAATGAGCAGTTCTTC
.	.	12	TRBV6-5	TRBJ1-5	CASSSLNQPQHF	TGTGCCAGCAGCTCCTTGAATCAGCCCCAGCATTTT
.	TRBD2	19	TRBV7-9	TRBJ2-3	CASSPNALGGLGLTDTQYF	TGTGCCAGCAGCCCCAATGCACTGGGGGGACTAGGCTTGACAGATACGCAGTATTTT
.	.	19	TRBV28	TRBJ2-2	CASSLWATQGLENTGELFF	TGTGCCAGCAGTTTATGGGCTACGCAGGGATTAGAGAACACCGGGGAGCTGTTTTTT
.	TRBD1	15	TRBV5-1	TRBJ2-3	CASSLPTGGIDTQYF	TGCGCCAGCAGCTTGCCTACAGGGGGTATAGATACGCAGTATTTT
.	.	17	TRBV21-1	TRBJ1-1	CASRPEGARKGDTEAFF	TGTGCCAGCAGACCCGAAGGGGCCAGAAAAGGGGACACTGAAGCTTTCTTT
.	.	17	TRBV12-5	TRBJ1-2	CASGLVQGETEIYGYTF	TGTGCTAGTGGTTTGGTACAGGGCGAAACAGAAATCTATGGCTACACCTTC
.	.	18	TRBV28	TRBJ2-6	CATRRMWADLSGANVLTF	TGTGCCACCCGCCGGATGTGGGCTGACCTCTCTGGGGCCAACGTCCTGACTTTC
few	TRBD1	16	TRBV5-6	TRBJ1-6	CASSLMGQGAGSPLHF	TGTGCCAGCAGCTTGATGGGACAGGGGGCCGGGTCACCCCTCCACTTT
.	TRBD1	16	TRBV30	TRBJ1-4	CAWRKGWGQGDEKLFF	TGTGCCTGGAGAAAGGGTTGGGGACAGGGGGATGAAAAACTGTTTTTT
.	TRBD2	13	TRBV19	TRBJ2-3	CASSIGLADTQYF	TGTGCCAGTAGTATCGGACTAGCGGATACGCAGTATTTT
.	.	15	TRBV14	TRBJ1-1	CASSQDRVWYTEAFF	TGTGCCAGCAGCCAAGATCGGGTATGGTACACTGAAGCTTTCTTT
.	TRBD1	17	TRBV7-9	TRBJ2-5	CASSSGTGLRGQETQYF	TGTGCCAGCAGCTCCGGGACAGGGCTGAGAGGCCAAGAGACCCAGTACTTC
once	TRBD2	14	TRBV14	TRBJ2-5	CASSPWRGQETQYF	TGTGCCAGCAGCCCCTGGCGGGGGCAAGAGACCCAGTACTTC
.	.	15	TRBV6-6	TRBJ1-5	CASRPDRTSNQPQHF	TGTGCCAGCAGACCAGACAGAACTAGCAATCAGCCCCAGCATTTT
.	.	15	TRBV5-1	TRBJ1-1	CASSLTVAGGTEAFF	TGCGCCAGCAGCTTGACAGTAGCCGGGGGAACTGAAGCTTTCTTT
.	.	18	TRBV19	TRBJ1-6	CASSIRSGGSSYNSPLHF	TGTGCCAGTAGTATAAGGTCCGGCGGGAGCTCCTATAATTCACCCCTCCACTTT
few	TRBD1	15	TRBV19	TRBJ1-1	CASSISDRVNTEAFF	TGTGCCAGTAGTATATCGGACAGGGTGAACACTGAAGCTTTCTTT
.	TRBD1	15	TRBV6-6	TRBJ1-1	CASSKDRGMNTEAFF	TGTGCCAGCAGTAAGGACAGGGGAATGAACACTGAAGCTTTCTTT
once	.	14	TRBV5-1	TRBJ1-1	CASSSRTGNTEAFF	TGCGCCAGCAGCTCTCGGACTGGGAACACTGAAGCTTTCTTT
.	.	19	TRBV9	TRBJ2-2	CASSVGGLGTDKNTGELFF	TGTGCCAGCAGCGTCGGAGGGTTGGGGACGGACAAGAACACCGGGGAGCTGTTTTTT
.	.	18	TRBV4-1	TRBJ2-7	CASSQDAGWGLESYEQYF	TGCGCCAGCAGCCAAGACGCAGGGTGGGGTCTCGAGTCCTACGAGCAGTACTTC
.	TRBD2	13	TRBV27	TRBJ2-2	CASSLRGWGELFF	TGTGCCAGCAGTTTGCGGGGGTGGGGGGAGCTGTTTTTT
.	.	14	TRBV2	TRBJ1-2	CASSEVMAVSGYTF	TGTGCCAGCAGTGAAGTTATGGCAGTCAGTGGCTACACCTTC
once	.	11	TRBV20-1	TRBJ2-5	CSAFTQETQYF	TGCAGTGCTTTTACACAAGAGACCCAGTACTTC
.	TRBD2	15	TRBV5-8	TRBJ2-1	CASSLGQSGGDEQFF	TGTGCCAGCAGCTTGGGACAGTCGGGGGGGGATGAGCAGTTCTTC
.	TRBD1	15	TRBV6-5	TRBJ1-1	CASSYAGTGTRGAFF	TGTGCCAGCAGTTATGCCGGGACAGGGACTAGGGGGGCTTTCTTT
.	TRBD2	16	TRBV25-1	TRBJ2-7	CASRPRTSGSSYEQYF	TGTGCCAGCAGACCCAGGACTAGCGGGAGCTCCTACGAGCAGTACTTC
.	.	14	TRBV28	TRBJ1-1	CASSRLPGNTEAFF	TGTGCCAGCTCTAGGCTTCCGGGGAACACTGAAGCTTTCTTT
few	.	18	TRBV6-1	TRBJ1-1	CASSGRTEGRSMNTEAFF	TGTGCCAGCAGTGGCCGTACAGAGGGAAGGTCAATGAACACTGAAGCTTTCTTT
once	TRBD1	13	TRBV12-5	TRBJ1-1	CASGPDRHTEAFF	TGTGCTAGTGGTCCGGACAGGCACACTGAAGCTTTCTTT
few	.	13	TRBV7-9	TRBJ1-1	CASSSHRDPEAFF	TGTGCCAGCAGCTCCCACAGGGACCCTGAAGCTTTCTTT
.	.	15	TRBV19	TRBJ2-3	CASSIGAGSTDTQYF	TGTGCCAGTAGTATTGGGGCAGGTAGCACAGATACGCAGTATTTT
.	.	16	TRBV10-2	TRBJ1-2	CASSESRRTEGYGYTF	TGCGCCAGCAGTGAGTCGAGAAGGACCGAGGGCTATGGCTACACCTTC
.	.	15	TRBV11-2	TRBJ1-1	CASTIGVLVSTEAFF	TGTGCCAGCACTATCGGGGTGTTGGTTTCGACTGAAGCTTTCTTT
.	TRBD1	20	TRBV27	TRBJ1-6	CASSLFPNRQGSSYNSPLHF	TGTGCCAGCAGTTTATTTCCCAACCGACAGGGGAGCTCCTATAATTCACCCCTCCACTTT